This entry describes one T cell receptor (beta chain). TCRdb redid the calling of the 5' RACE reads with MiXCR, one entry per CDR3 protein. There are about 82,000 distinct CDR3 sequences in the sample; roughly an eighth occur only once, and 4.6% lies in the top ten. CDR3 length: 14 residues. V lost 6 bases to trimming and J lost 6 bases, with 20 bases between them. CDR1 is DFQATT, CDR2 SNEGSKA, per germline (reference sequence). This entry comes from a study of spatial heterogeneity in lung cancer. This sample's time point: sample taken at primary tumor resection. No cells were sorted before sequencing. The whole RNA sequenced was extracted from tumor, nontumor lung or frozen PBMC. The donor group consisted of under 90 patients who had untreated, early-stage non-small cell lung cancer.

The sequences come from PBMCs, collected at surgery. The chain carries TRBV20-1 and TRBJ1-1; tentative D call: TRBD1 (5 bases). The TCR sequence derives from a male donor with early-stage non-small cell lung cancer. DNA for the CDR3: TGCAGTGCCGTTGGGGACGGCGAAGGCGCTGAAGCTTTCTTT. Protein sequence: CSAVGDGEGAEAFF.